What follows are 12 T cell receptor beta chains derived from one specimen sequenced in a study. TCRdb reprocessed the 5' RACE reads via MiXCR and lists one record per CDR3 protein. The table has about 62,000 distinct CDR3 sequences, around 30% seen once; the top ten hold approximately 2.2%. Sequencing input: tumor-infiltrating naive CD4+ T cells sorted from the breast tumor. Subset indicated: naive CD4+ T cells, CD4+CD45RA+CD25-. The receptors come from a female donor with breast cancer.

This sequence joins TRBV4-2 and TRBJ2-7, with 7 positions matching TRBD2. V lost 4 bases to trimming and J lost 7 bases; unmatched junction nucleotides: 13. The CDR3 extends over 15 amino acids. Germline V gene lookup returns CDR1 LGHNA and CDR2 YNFKEQ. This CDR3 is CASSRGTGTTSEQYF. The DNA for the CDR3 is TGTGCCAGCAGCCGGGGGACCGGGACTACTTCTGAGCAGTACTTC.

This clonotype was observed a handful of times. The chain uses TRBV10-3 and TRBJ2-7; 8 bases match TRBD2. CDR1 is ENHRY, CDR2 SYGVKD, per germline. Losses at the gene ends were 10 bases for V and 0 bases for J; bases not matched to a gene: 8. This CDR3 region has 14 residues. Written as DNA, the CDR3 is TGTGCCACCGCCCTAGCGGGCAACTCCTACGAGCAGTACTTC. It is translated as CATALAGNSYEQYF.

Details on this clonotype: A clone one base away is much larger, so this may be a read error. The chain carries TRBV4-3 and TRBJ2-1; 12 bases line up with TRBD2. The CDR3 is made up of 14 amino acids. In germline, CDR1 is LGHNA, CDR2 YSLEER. The CDR3 DNA reads as TGCACCAGCAGCCCTAGCGGGAGGGCCAATGAGCAGTTCTTC. Protein: CTSSPSGRANEQFF.

This sequence joins TRBV6-1 and TRBJ1-5; TRBD1 aligns across 8 bases. Germline V gene data show CDR1 as MNHNS and CDR2 as SASEGT. Losses at the gene ends were 4 bases for V and 9 bases for J; bases not matched to a gene: 11. This CDR3 comprises 15 residues. CDR3 loop: CASSVRDRGPGPQHF. The CDR3 bases are TGTGCCAGCAGTGTCCGAGACAGGGGACCGGGGCCCCAGCATTTT.

This clonotype was picked up a small number of times. This chain connects TRBV6-1 to TRBJ1-6; D not certain. Trimming left V 6 bases short and J 6 bases short, with 12 bases between. There are 14 residues in the CDR3. Germline V gene lookup returns CDR1 MNHNS and CDR2 SASEGT. The CDR3 here is CASSYELGNSPLHF. In DNA, the CDR3 is TGTGCCAGCAGCTACGAGCTGGGTAATTCACCCCTCCACTTT.

The V call is TRBV7-2, the J call TRBJ2-2; 11 bases are shared with TRBD2. The length of the CDR3 is 17 residues. J gave up 5 bases and V 7 bases, and 12 bases lay outside the gene matches. Germline CDR1 is SGHTA and CDR2 is FQGNSA. The CDR3 spells CASTPDGRLAGTGELFF. In DNA, the CDR3 is TGTGCCAGCACGCCCGATGGGCGACTAGCGGGAACCGGGGAGCTGTTTTTT.

By its share, this clonotype is medium-sized. The chain has TRBV5-1 and TRBJ2-1; D is unresolved. The CDR3 totals 15 residues. Deletions cut 0 bases from V and 3 bases from J, with 10 bases between. Germline V CDR1 and CDR2: SGHRS, YFSETQ. CDR3: CASSLVKNDYNEQFF. Here the CDR3 DNA reads TGCGCCAGCAGCTTGGTGAAGAACGACTACAATGAGCAGTTCTTC. Complete variable domain (other parts from reference TRBV5-1 and TRBJ2-1): KAGVTQTPRYLIKTRGQQVTLSCSPISGHRSVSWYQQTPGQGLQFLFEYFSETQRNKGNFPGRFSGRQFSNSRSEMNVSTLELGDSALYLCASSLVKNDYNEQFFGPGTRLTVL.

This clonotype was found a few times. The rearrangement uses TRBV7-9 and TRBJ2-1, with 10 positions matching TRBD2. From germline, CDR1 is SEHNR and CDR2 FQNEAQ (reference sequence). The CDR3 is 16 amino acids. V dropped 1 base and J dropped 3; count of bases not matched to a gene: 3. Here the CDR3 DNA reads TGTGCCAGCAGCTTAGGACTAGCGGGCAGCTACAATGAGCAGTTCTTC. The encoded protein is CASSLGLAGSYNEQFF.

In its sample, this clonotype was seen once. At one end, the junction sequence differs from germline, possibly due to a read error. The chain has TRBV5-1 and TRBJ2-3; D remains unclear. Germline values: CDR1 SGHRS, CDR2 YFSETQ. The CDR3 spans 13 residues. The CDR3 nucleotides are TGCGCCAGGTCGTCCCTCCGCACAAATACGCAGTATTTT. It yields the protein CARSSLRTNTQYF. Filled out from reference TRBV5-1 and TRBJ2-3, the complete variable domain reads KAGVTQTPRYLIKTRGQQVTLSCSPISGHRSVSWYQQTPGQGLQFLFEYFSETQRNKGNFPGRFSGRQFSNSRSEMNVSTLELGDSALYLCARSSLRTNTQYFGPGTRLTVL.

The CDR3 DNA reads as TGTGCCAGCAGGGGGGGGAGGGGTACCTACAATGAGCAGTTCTTC. This codes for CASRGGRGTYNEQFF. The rearrangement joins TRBV2 to TRBJ2-1, with 7 bases fitting TRBD2. Germline V lookup: CDR1 SNHLY, CDR2 FYNNEI. Losses at the gene ends were 6 bases for V and 2 bases for J; bases not matched to a gene: 7. The length of the CDR3 is 15 residues.

By share, this clonotype ranks as medium-sized. V usage is TRBV6-5 and J usage is TRBJ1-2, with D possibly TRBD1 on 5 matching bases. V was pared by 4 bases and J by 8 bases, with 11 bases between. This CDR3 contains 12 residues. Germline CDR1 reads MNHEY; CDR2 reads SVGAGI. CDR3 sequence (DNA): TGTGCCAGCAGTTTGTCAGGGAGGGGCTACACCTTC. Translated, it gives CASSLSGRGYTF.

This clonotype was detected ten times or more. The V call is TRBV7-2, the J call TRBJ2-7; D might be TRBD2 (6 bases). Trimming removed 1 base at V and 2 bases at J, with 12 bases between. Germline-derived CDR1 and CDR2 are SGHTA and FQGNSA. This CDR3 has 15 amino acids. This CDR3 is CASSLVTGAPYEQYF. The CDR3 bases are TGTGCCAGCAGCTTAGTTACGGGAGCCCCCTACGAGCAGTACTTC.